The rows below give T cell receptor beta chains drawn from one sample of a study of blood T cell repertoires in COVID-19. This table comes from immunoSEQ multiplex PCR, and its TCRdb copy is limited to in-frame clones, with some not included. This sample has fewer than 250,000 clones, with roughly 80% found just once. The material sequenced was peripheral blood. The receptors derive from a man aged 60 to 69 with acute or convalescent COVID-19. The CDR3 runs from the conserved cysteine through the conserved F or W. Fields, in order: CDR3 protein, CDR3 DNA, clone size, V gene, J gene, D gene. D genes are given only for firm matches. Clone size is not always given. Where it is, it says once, few, many or a class for expanded clones.

CDR3 protein: CASSQDSNRGNGYTF
CDR3 DNA: TGCGCCAGCAGCCAAGATTCAAACAGGGGGAATGGCTACACCTTC
clone size: few
V gene: TRBV4-3
J gene: TRBJ1-2
D gene: TRBD1

CDR3 protein: CASSEPGQGETQYF
CDR3 DNA: TGTGCCAGCAGTGAACCTGGACAGGGGGAGACCCAGTACTTC
clone size: -
V gene: TRBV6-1
J gene: TRBJ2-5
D gene: TRBD1

CDR3 protein: CASSYPIGPSSYNEQFF
CDR3 DNA: TGTGCCAGCAGTTACCCTATTGGCCCTAGCTCCTACAATGAGCAGTTCTTC
clone size: once
V gene: TRBV6-2/TRBV6-3
J gene: TRBJ2-1
D gene: -

CDR3 protein: CASSQDHSSGGTDTQYF
CDR3 DNA: TGCGCCAGCAGCCAAGATCATAGTAGCGGGGGGACAGATACGCAGTATTTT
clone size: -
V gene: TRBV4-1
J gene: TRBJ2-3
D gene: TRBD2

CDR3 protein: CASSYVSGGADTQYF
CDR3 DNA: TGTGCCAGCAGTTACGTGAGCGGGGGTGCAGATACGCAGTATTTT
clone size: -
V gene: TRBV6-5
J gene: TRBJ2-3
D gene: TRBD2

CDR3 protein: CASSPSWEGEEGDTQYF
CDR3 DNA: TGTGCCAGCAGCCCCTCCTGGGAGGGAGAGGAGGGAGATACGCAGTATTTT
clone size: -
V gene: TRBV11-2
J gene: TRBJ2-3
D gene: TRBD2

CDR3 protein: CASSLVLGEKLFF
CDR3 DNA: TGTGCCAGCAGCTTAGTCCTCGGGGAAAAACTGTTTTTT
clone size: once
V gene: TRBV5-4
J gene: TRBJ1-4
D gene: -

CDR3 protein: CASSLATGSGQPQHF
CDR3 DNA: TGTGCCAGCAGCTTAGCAACGGGGTCTGGGCAGCCCCAGCATTTT
clone size: few
V gene: TRBV7-2
J gene: TRBJ1-5
D gene: -

CDR3 protein: CASSRHKQLIYGYTF
CDR3 DNA: TGTGCCAGCAGCAGACACAAGCAGCTGATCTATGGCTACACCTTC
clone size: -
V gene: TRBV21-1
J gene: TRBJ1-2
D gene: -

CDR3 protein: CASSQSPGEGLTEAFF
CDR3 DNA: TGCGCCAGCAGTCAATCCCCAGGGGAGGGGCTCACTGAAGCTTTCTTT
clone size: -
V gene: TRBV23-1
J gene: TRBJ1-1
D gene: -

CDR3 protein: CASSPRGLQSYNEQFF
CDR3 DNA: TGTGCCAGCAGCCCGAGGGGGCTACAGTCCTACAATGAGCAGTTCTTC
clone size: -
V gene: TRBV9
J gene: TRBJ2-1
D gene: TRBD1

CDR3 protein: CASSYVVGAEGYTF
CDR3 DNA: TGTGCCAGCAGTTACGTCGTTGGGGCGGAGGGCTACACCTTC
clone size: -
V gene: TRBV6-6
J gene: TRBJ1-2
D gene: -

CDR3 protein: CASSRTSGSYNEQFF
CDR3 DNA: TGTGCCAGCAGCCGGACTAGCGGGAGCTACAATGAGCAGTTCTTC
clone size: -
V gene: TRBV11-2
J gene: TRBJ2-1
D gene: TRBD2

CDR3 protein: CASSLDEGYPNYGYTF
CDR3 DNA: TGTGCCAGCAGCTTAGATGAGGGATACCCTAACTATGGCTACACCTTC
clone size: few
V gene: TRBV7-6
J gene: TRBJ1-2
D gene: -

CDR3 protein: CASSLSRGSPRKWDSPLHF
CDR3 DNA: TGTGCCAGCAGTTTATCGCGGGGCAGCCCCAGAAAGTGGGATTCACCCCTCCACTTT
clone size: -
V gene: TRBV27
J gene: TRBJ1-6
D gene: -

CDR3 protein: CASSLQGYEQYF
CDR3 DNA: TGTGCCAGCAGTTTACAGGGGTACGAGCAGTACTTC
clone size: -
V gene: TRBV2
J gene: TRBJ2-7
D gene: TRBD1

CDR3 protein: CASSSTSGSFTDTQYF
CDR3 DNA: TGTGCCAGCAGCTCGACTAGCGGGTCTTTCACAGATACGCAGTATTTT
clone size: -
V gene: TRBV7-6
J gene: TRBJ2-3
D gene: TRBD2

CDR3 protein: CASSVFSLPPNYGYTF
CDR3 DNA: TGTGCCAGCAGCGTCTTCTCACTGCCACCTAACTATGGCTACACCTTC
clone size: -
V gene: TRBV9
J gene: TRBJ1-2
D gene: -

CDR3 protein: CASSQGATEQYF
CDR3 DNA: TGTGCCAGCAGCCAAGGAGCTACCGAGCAGTACTTC
clone size: -
V gene: TRBV3-1/TRBV3-2
J gene: TRBJ2-7
D gene: -

CDR3 protein: CASSPRTSGGVNTGELFF
CDR3 DNA: TGCGCCAGCAGCCCGCGGACTAGCGGGGGGGTTAACACCGGGGAGCTGTTTTTT
clone size: -
V gene: TRBV5-1
J gene: TRBJ2-2
D gene: TRBD2

CDR3 protein: CASSLEPRMNTEAFF
CDR3 DNA: TGTGCCAGCAGCTTAGAACCCAGGATGAACACTGAAGCTTTCTTT
clone size: -
V gene: TRBV7-8
J gene: TRBJ1-1
D gene: -

CDR3 protein: CAIRDRDRSYEQYF
CDR3 DNA: TGTGCCATCAGAGACCGGGACAGGTCCTACGAGCAGTACTTC
clone size: -
V gene: TRBV10-3
J gene: TRBJ2-7
D gene: TRBD1

CDR3 protein: CASSQRGADYEAFF
CDR3 DNA: TGCGCCAGCAGCCAACGGGGGGCGGATTATGAAGCTTTCTTT
clone size: -
V gene: TRBV4-1
J gene: TRBJ1-1
D gene: -

CDR3 protein: CASSLFGGRAYNEQFF
CDR3 DNA: TGTGCCAGCAGCTTATTCGGCGGGAGGGCCTACAATGAGCAGTTCTTC
clone size: -
V gene: TRBV7-2
J gene: TRBJ2-1
D gene: TRBD2

CDR3 protein: CATSEFGYGYTF
CDR3 DNA: TGTGCCACCAGTGAGTTCGGCTATGGCTACACCTTC
clone size: -
V gene: TRBV24-1
J gene: TRBJ1-2
D gene: -

CDR3 protein: CASGLGTGGSQPQHF
CDR3 DNA: TGTGCTAGTGGTTTGGGGACAGGGGGCAGTCAGCCCCAGCATTTT
clone size: -
V gene: TRBV12-5
J gene: TRBJ1-5
D gene: TRBD1

CDR3 protein: CASSRNEKLFF
CDR3 DNA: TGTGCCAGTAGCCGTAATGAAAAACTGTTTTTT
clone size: few
V gene: TRBV19
J gene: TRBJ1-4
D gene: -

CDR3 protein: CASSLGLADNEQFF
CDR3 DNA: TGTGCCAGCAGCTTAGGGCTGGCCGACAATGAGCAGTTCTTC
clone size: -
V gene: TRBV13
J gene: TRBJ2-1
D gene: -

CDR3 protein: CASGLGGGLGSGNTIYF
CDR3 DNA: TGTGCTAGTGGTTTGGGGGGGGGTTTAGGCTCTGGAAACACCATATATTTT
clone size: -
V gene: TRBV12-5
J gene: TRBJ1-3
D gene: -

CDR3 protein: CASSPSDRIMNTEAFF
CDR3 DNA: TGTGCCAGCTCACCAAGCGACAGGATCATGAACACTGAAGCTTTCTTT
clone size: -
V gene: TRBV18
J gene: TRBJ1-1
D gene: -

CDR3 protein: CASRPRGYTF
CDR3 DNA: TGTGCCAGCCGGCCGCGGGGCTACACCTTC
clone size: -
V gene: TRBV11-2
J gene: TRBJ1-2
D gene: -

CDR3 protein: CAALGRMNTEAFF
CDR3 DNA: TGTGCGGCGTTGGGCCGAATGAACACTGAAGCTTTCTTT
clone size: -
V gene: TRBV12-3/TRBV12-4
J gene: TRBJ1-1
D gene: -

CDR3 protein: CASSLRQGPQYNSPLHF
CDR3 DNA: TGTGCCAGCAGCTTAAGGCAGGGGCCTCAATATAATTCACCCCTCCACTTT
clone size: -
V gene: TRBV7-6
J gene: TRBJ1-6
D gene: -

CDR3 protein: CASSPPRVRNTEAFF
CDR3 DNA: TGTGCCAGCAGCCCCCCCCGGGTTCGGAACACTGAAGCTTTCTTT
clone size: -
V gene: TRBV11-2
J gene: TRBJ1-1
D gene: -

CDR3 protein: CASSLKWQGLAGGSGTQYF
CDR3 DNA: TGTGCCAGCAGCTTAAAATGGCAGGGGCTAGCGGGGGGCTCCGGGACCCAGTACTTC
clone size: few
V gene: TRBV7-2
J gene: TRBJ2-5
D gene: TRBD2

CDR3 protein: CASRTDYNEQFF
CDR3 DNA: TGTGCCAGCAGGACAGATTACAATGAGCAGTTCTTC
clone size: -
V gene: TRBV2
J gene: TRBJ2-1
D gene: -

CDR3 protein: CASSPDSRGYTF
CDR3 DNA: TGTGCCAGCAGCCCGGACTCGCGGGGCTACACCTTC
clone size: -
V gene: TRBV7-8
J gene: TRBJ1-2
D gene: -

CDR3 protein: CASSVVGPGELFF
CDR3 DNA: TGTGCCAGCAGCGTAGTTGGCCCCGGGGAGCTGTTTTTT
clone size: -
V gene: TRBV9
J gene: TRBJ2-2
D gene: -

CDR3 protein: CASSLGVSYTF
CDR3 DNA: TGTGCCAGCAGCTTGGGAGTTAGCTACACCTTC
clone size: -
V gene: TRBV5-6
J gene: TRBJ1-2
D gene: -

CDR3 protein: CASSVVPGGEQYF
CDR3 DNA: TGTGCCAGCAGCGTAGTACCGGGAGGCGAGCAGTACTTC
clone size: -
V gene: TRBV9
J gene: TRBJ2-7
D gene: TRBD2

CDR3 protein: CSGLRSGGTGELFF
CDR3 DNA: TGCAGCGGTCTACGTTCAGGGGGCACCGGGGAGCTGTTTTTT
clone size: -
V gene: TRBV29-1
J gene: TRBJ2-2
D gene: TRBD1

CDR3 protein: CASVHSGGARETQYF
CDR3 DNA: TGTGCCAGCGTCCATAGCGGGGGGGCGCGAGAGACCCAGTACTTC
clone size: -
V gene: TRBV6-5
J gene: TRBJ2-5
D gene: TRBD2

CDR3 protein: CASSYSGQVINEQFF
CDR3 DNA: TGTGCCAGCAGTTACTCGGGACAGGTAATCAATGAGCAGTTCTTC
clone size: few
V gene: TRBV6-2/TRBV6-3
J gene: TRBJ2-1
D gene: TRBD1

CDR3 protein: CASSVSGQGQPQHF
CDR3 DNA: TGTGCCAGCAGCGTAAGTGGGCAGGGACAGCCCCAGCATTTT
clone size: -
V gene: TRBV9
J gene: TRBJ1-5
D gene: -

CDR3 protein: CASSVTRGTGPYEQYF
CDR3 DNA: TGTGCCAGCAGCGTTACTAGGGGGACAGGGCCCTACGAGCAGTACTTC
clone size: -
V gene: TRBV27
J gene: TRBJ2-7
D gene: TRBD1

CDR3 protein: CATSRDPGLAANEQFF
CDR3 DNA: TGTGCCACCAGCAGAGATCCGGGACTAGCGGCCAATGAGCAGTTCTTC
clone size: -
V gene: TRBV15
J gene: TRBJ2-1
D gene: TRBD2

CDR3 protein: CASSSGRHEQYF
CDR3 DNA: TGTGCCAGCAGTTCAGGGCGGCACGAGCAGTACTTC
clone size: -
V gene: TRBV2
J gene: TRBJ2-7
D gene: -

CDR3 protein: CASSQSGSSYNEQFF
CDR3 DNA: TGTGCCAGCAGTCAAAGCGGGAGCTCCTACAATGAGCAGTTCTTC
clone size: -
V gene: TRBV27
J gene: TRBJ2-1
D gene: TRBD2

CDR3 protein: CASSQGSRPQEQFF
CDR3 DNA: TGCGCCAGCAGCCAAGGGAGCAGACCCCAGGAGCAGTTCTTC
clone size: -
V gene: TRBV4-3
J gene: TRBJ2-1
D gene: -

CDR3 protein: CAWNVLLAGSQYF
CDR3 DNA: TGTGCCTGGAATGTACTACTAGCGGGATCCCAGTACTTC
clone size: -
V gene: TRBV30
J gene: TRBJ2-7
D gene: TRBD2

CDR3 protein: CASSLQGWYGYTF
CDR3 DNA: TGTGCCAGCAGTTTGCAGGGGTGGTATGGCTACACCTTC
clone size: -
V gene: TRBV12-3/TRBV12-4
J gene: TRBJ1-2
D gene: -

CDR3 protein: CASSSYRGTTDTEAFF
CDR3 DNA: TGCGCCAGCAGCTCATACAGGGGAACGACGGACACTGAAGCTTTCTTT
clone size: -
V gene: TRBV5-1
J gene: TRBJ1-1
D gene: TRBD1

CDR3 protein: CASSQDTLAGGPEFF
CDR3 DNA: TGTGCCAGCAGCCAAGATACCCTAGCGGGGGGCCCGGAGTTCTTC
clone size: -
V gene: TRBV4-2
J gene: TRBJ2-1
D gene: TRBD2

CDR3 protein: CASSFDPEDYGYTF
CDR3 DNA: TGCGCCAGCAGCTTTGATCCGGAGGACTATGGCTACACCTTC
clone size: -
V gene: TRBV5-1
J gene: TRBJ1-2
D gene: -

CDR3 protein: CASSQDSVLAGYNEQFF
CDR3 DNA: TGCGCCAGCAGCCAAGATAGCGTACTAGCGGGGTACAATGAGCAGTTCTTC
clone size: -
V gene: TRBV4-3
J gene: TRBJ2-1
D gene: TRBD2